The 12 T cell receptor beta chains below come from one sample, sequenced in a study of T-cell memory formation after mild COVID-19. MiXCR, applied by TCRdb to the 5' RACE reads, yields one record per CDR3 protein. The sample contains about 400,000 distinct CDR3 sequences, around 24% of which appear only once. The sample consisted of PBMCs or a T cell subset sorted from them (not recorded which). The receptor set was obtained from an adult woman who had mild COVID-19 (a few samples of this study predate the infection). Cell type and time point are not known.

The chain recombines TRBV6-6 with TRBJ1-1; TRBD1 aligns across 11 bases. Germline trimming cut 4 bases from V and 4 bases from J; bases unmatched to any gene: 8. CDR3 length: 16 residues. Looked up from germline, CDR1 is MNHNY and CDR2 is SVGAGI (reference sequence). The CDR3 region has the DNA TGTGCCAGCAGTTCAATAGGACAGGGGGCGGCCACTGAAGCTTTCTTT. Translated, it gives CASSSIGQGAATEAFF.

The chain couples TRBV5-1 to TRBJ2-5, with TRBD1 matching over 7 bases. The germline V gene encodes CDR1 SGHRS and CDR2 YFSETQ. The CDR3 totals 16 residues. Trimming cost V 3 bases and J 5 bases; bases outside gene matches: 13. The CDR3 is CASSSPWAQGTETQYF. The CDR3 DNA reads as TGCGCCAGCAGCTCCCCTTGGGCACAGGGGACGGAGACCCAGTACTTC.

V gene TRBV5-1 combines with J gene TRBJ2-3; the D is unclear. The CDR3 runs 15 residues. CDR1 is SGHRS, CDR2 YFSETQ, per germline. Trimming took off 2 bases at V and 0 bases at J, with 10 bases between the two ends. CDR3 nucleotides: TGCGCCAGCAGCTTTGGTCTGCGGAGCACAGATACGCAGTATTTT. Its translation: CASSFGLRSTDTQYF.

The chain joins TRBV20-1 to TRBJ1-2; no firm D call. There are 14 residues in the CDR3. V was clipped by 0 bases and J by 4 bases, with 12 bases between them. Germline-derived CDR1 and CDR2 are DFQATT and SNEGSKA (reference sequence). CDR3 sequence: CSARDTAGIYGYTF. The CDR3 nucleotides are TGCAGTGCTAGAGATACGGCGGGGATCTATGGCTACACCTTC.

In this sample, this clonotype turned up a few times. The rearrangement joins TRBV2 to TRBJ2-7, with D tentatively TRBD1 (5 bases). CDR3 length: 14 amino acids. CDR1 SNHLY and CDR2 FYNNEI come from the germline V gene. V shed 8 bases and J shed 1 base, with 15 bases lying between them. CDR3 sequence: CASGQQAGSYEQYF. CDR3 DNA sequence: TGTGCCAGCGGCCAACAGGCAGGGTCCTACGAGCAGTACTTC.

A few counts support this clonotype. This chain uses TRBV20-1 with TRBJ1-5; tentatively, D is TRBD1 (6 bases). The CDR3 contains 16 residues. The germline V gene encodes CDR1 DFQATT and CDR2 SNEGSKA (reference sequence). Trimming took 1 base from V and 0 from J, leaving 13 bases between them. This CDR3 is CSARVGGQYSNQPQHF. The CDR3 nucleotides are TGCAGTGCTAGAGTTGGGGGGCAATATAGCAATCAGCCCCAGCATTTT.

This clonotype was counted at least ten times. This chain connects TRBV19 to TRBJ2-7; D unresolved. Trimming pared 5 bases from V and 5 bases from J, leaving 10 bases between. The CDR3 has 12 amino acids. Germline values: CDR1 LNHDA, CDR2 SQIVND (reference sequence). The CDR3, as DNA: TGTGCCAGTAGTCAAAGCGCTCACGAGCAGTACTTC. This sequence encodes CASSQSAHEQYF.

This clonotype was counted only a few times. This chain joins TRBV6-5 and TRBJ2-6, with a tentative D call TRBD1 (6 bases). The CDR3 spans 17 residues. V lost 6 bases and J 4 bases, leaving 19 bases between the germline ends. Germline CDR1 MNHEY, CDR2 SVGAGI. The CDR3 DNA reads TGTGCCAGCAGATCCCTCTACAGGGTTTCCGGGGCCAACGTCCTGACTTTC. Translated: CASRSLYRVSGANVLTF.

This chain links TRBV18 with TRBJ1-2, with D unclear. Trimming left V 3 bases short and J 4 bases short, with 9 bases between. The CDR3 is 13 residues long. CDR1 is KGHSH and CDR2 is LQKENI in the germline V gene. Written as DNA, the CDR3 is TGTGCCAGCTCACCCGGGGATGGCTATGGCTACACCTTC. It codes for CASSPGDGYGYTF.

This clonotype has a handful of counts. This rearrangement joins TRBV12-3 or TRBV12-4 to TRBJ2-7, with 10 bases lining up with TRBD2. The CDR3 length is 14 residues. V lost 8 bases and J lost 4; bases outside the gene matches: 8. The CDR3 nucleotides read TGTGCCAGCGAGGACCCTAGCGGGAGTTACGAGCAGTACTTC. Its protein product is CASEDPSGSYEQYF.

Points on this clonotype: The junction does not match germline at one end; this may be a read error. The chain is built from TRBV5-4 and TRBJ2-4; 8 bases agree with TRBD1. Germline CDR1 and CDR2: SGHNT and YYREEE (reference sequence). The CDR3 sequence is 14 residues long. The CDR3 bases are TGTGCCAGCAGCTTGGGGGGCAGGGGGCGCGGGTTGGCCTTC. Its protein is CASSLGGRGRGLAF.

This clonotype was seen a handful of times. The J gene is TRBJ1-4, the V gene TRBV11-2; TRBD1 agrees at 9 bases. The germline gives CDR1 SGHAT, CDR2 FQNNGV. The length of the CDR3 is 15 residues. Trimming took 3 bases from V and 4 from J; bases not matched to a gene: 3. CDR3: CASSLGDRVNEKLFF. The CDR3 nucleotides read TGTGCCAGCAGCTTGGGGGACAGGGTTAATGAAAAACTGTTTTTT.